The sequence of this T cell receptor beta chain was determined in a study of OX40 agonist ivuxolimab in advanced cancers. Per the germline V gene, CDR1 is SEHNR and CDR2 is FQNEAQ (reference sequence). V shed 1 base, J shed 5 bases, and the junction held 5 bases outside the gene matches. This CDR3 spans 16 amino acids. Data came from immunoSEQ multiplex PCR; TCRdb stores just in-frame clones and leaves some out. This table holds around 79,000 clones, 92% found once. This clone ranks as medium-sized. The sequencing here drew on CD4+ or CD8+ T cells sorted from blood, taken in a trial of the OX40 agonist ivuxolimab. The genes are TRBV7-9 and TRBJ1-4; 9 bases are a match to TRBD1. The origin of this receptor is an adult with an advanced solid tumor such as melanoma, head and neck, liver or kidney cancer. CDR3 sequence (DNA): TGTGCCAGCAGCTTAGAAGGGACAGGGCCGAATGAAAAACTGTTTTTT. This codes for CASSLEGTGPNEKLFF. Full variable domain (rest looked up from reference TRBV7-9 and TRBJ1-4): DTGVSQNPRHKITKRGQNVTFRCDPISEHNRLYWYRQTLGQGPEFLTYFQNEAQLEKSRLLSDRFSAERPKGSFSTLEIQRTEQGDSAMYLCASSLEGTGPNEKLFFGSGTQLSVL.